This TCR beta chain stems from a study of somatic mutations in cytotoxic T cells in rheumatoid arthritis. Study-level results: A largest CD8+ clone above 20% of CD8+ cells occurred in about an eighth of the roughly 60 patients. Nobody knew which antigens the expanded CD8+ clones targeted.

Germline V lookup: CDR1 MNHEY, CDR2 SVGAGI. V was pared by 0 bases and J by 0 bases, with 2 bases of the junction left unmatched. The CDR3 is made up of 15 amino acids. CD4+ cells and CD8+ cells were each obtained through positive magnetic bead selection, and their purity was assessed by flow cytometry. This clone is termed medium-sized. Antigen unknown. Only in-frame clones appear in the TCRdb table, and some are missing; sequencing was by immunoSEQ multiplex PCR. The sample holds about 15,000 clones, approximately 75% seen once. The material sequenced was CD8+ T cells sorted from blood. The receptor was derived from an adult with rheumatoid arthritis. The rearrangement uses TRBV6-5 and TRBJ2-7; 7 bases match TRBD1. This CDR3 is CASSYSAGGSYEQYF. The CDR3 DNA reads TGTGCCAGCAGTTACTCGGCAGGGGGCTCCTACGAGCAGTACTTC.